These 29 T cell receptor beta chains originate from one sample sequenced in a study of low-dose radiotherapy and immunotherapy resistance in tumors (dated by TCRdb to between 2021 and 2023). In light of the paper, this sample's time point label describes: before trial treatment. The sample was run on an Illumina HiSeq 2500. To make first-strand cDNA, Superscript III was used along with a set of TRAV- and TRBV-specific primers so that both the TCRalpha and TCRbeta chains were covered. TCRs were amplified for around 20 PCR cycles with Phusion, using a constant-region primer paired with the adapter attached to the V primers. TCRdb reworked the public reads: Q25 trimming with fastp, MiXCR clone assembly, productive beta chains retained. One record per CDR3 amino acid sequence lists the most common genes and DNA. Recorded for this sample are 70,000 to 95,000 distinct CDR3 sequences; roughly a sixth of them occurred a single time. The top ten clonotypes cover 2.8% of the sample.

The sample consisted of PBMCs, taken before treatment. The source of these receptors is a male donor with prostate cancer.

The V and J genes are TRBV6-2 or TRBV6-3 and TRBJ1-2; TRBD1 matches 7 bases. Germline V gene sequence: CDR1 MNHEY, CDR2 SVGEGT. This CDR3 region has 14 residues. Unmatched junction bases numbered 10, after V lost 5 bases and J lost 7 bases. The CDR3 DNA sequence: TGTGCCAGCAGTCGAACACAGGGGTGGGGTGGCTACACCTTC. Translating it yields CASSRTQGWGGYTF.

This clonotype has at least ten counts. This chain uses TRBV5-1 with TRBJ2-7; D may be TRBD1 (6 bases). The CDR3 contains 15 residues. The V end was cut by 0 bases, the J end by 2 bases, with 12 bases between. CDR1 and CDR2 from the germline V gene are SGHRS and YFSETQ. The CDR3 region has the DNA TGCGCCAGCAGCTTGGGTGGGACAAATGCCTACGAGCAGTACTTC. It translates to CASSLGGTNAYEQYF.

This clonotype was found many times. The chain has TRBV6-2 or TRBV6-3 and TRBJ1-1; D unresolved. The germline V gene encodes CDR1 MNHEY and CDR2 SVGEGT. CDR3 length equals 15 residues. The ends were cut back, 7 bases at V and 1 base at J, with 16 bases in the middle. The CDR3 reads CASTKMGGRNTEAFF. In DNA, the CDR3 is TGTGCCAGCACCAAAATGGGTGGAAGGAACACTGAAGCTTTCTTT.

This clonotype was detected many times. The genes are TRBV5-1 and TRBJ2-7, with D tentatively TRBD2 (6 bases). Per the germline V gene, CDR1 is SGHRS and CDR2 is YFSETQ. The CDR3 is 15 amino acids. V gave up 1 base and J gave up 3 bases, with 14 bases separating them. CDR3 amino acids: CASSLSSGEFYEQYF. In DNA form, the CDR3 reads TGCGCCAGCAGCTTGTCGTCGGGGGAATTCTACGAGCAGTACTTC.

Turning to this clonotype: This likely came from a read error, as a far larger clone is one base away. The CDR3 sequence is CASLSQGTDTRYF. The DNA for the CDR3 is TGTGCCAGCCTCTCCCAAGGCACAGATACGCGGTATTTT. The chain joins TRBV5-3 to TRBJ2-3; no clear D. TRBV5-3 is marked as an open reading frame, function uncertain. The CDR3 has 13 amino acids.

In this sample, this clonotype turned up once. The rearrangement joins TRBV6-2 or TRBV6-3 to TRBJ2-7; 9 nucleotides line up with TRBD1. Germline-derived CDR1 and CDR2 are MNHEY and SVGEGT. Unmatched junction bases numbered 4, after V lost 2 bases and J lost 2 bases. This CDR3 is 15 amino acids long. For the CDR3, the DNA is TGTGCCAGCAGTTACGCGGGACAGGGAGCCTACGAGCAGTACTTC. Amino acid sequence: CASSYAGQGAYEQYF.

The CDR3 is CASSQSTGGISYEQYF. CDR3 DNA: TGCGCCAGCAGCCAATCGACAGGGGGGATCTCCTACGAGCAGTACTTC. The J gene is TRBJ2-7, the V gene TRBV5-1; 9 bases are shared with TRBD1. V was pared by 4 bases and J by 0 bases, with 8 bases of the junction left unmatched. Germline V gives CDR1 SGHRS, CDR2 YFSETQ. The CDR3 has 16 residues.

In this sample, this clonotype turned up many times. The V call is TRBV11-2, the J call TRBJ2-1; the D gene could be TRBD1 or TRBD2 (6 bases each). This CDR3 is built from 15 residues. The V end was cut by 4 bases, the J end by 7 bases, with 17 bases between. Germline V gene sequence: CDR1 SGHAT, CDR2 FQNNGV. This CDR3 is CASSSLRGVRNEQFF. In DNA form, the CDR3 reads TGTGCCAGCAGCTCGCTGAGGGGGGTGCGGAATGAGCAGTTCTTC.

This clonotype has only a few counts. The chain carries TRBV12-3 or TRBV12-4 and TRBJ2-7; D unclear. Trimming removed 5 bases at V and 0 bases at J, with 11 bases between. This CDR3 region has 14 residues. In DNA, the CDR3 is TGTGCCAGCAGTCGCCTTCGCGGCTCCTACGAGCAGTACTTC. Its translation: CASSRLRGSYEQYF.

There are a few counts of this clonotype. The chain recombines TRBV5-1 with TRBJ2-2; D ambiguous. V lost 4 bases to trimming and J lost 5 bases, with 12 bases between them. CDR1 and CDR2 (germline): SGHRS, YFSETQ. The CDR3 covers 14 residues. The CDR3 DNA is TGCGCCAGCAGCCCCTTGGACGGTACCGGGGAGCTGTTTTTT. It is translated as CASSPLDGTGELFF.

The CDR3: CASSYQRQYGYTF. In nucleotides, the CDR3 is TGTGCCAGCAGTTACCAGCGACAGTATGGCTACACCTTC. The chain recombines TRBV6-5 with TRBJ1-2; maybe TRBD1 (5 bases). The CDR3 spans 13 residues. Per the germline V gene, CDR1 is MNHEY and CDR2 is SVGAGI. The V and J ends lost 2 bases and 5 bases respectively, with 9 bases between them.

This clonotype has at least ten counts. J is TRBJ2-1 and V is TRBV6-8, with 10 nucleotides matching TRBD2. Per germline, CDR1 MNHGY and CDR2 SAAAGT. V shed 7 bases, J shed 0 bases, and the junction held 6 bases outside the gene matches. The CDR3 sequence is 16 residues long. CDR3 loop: CASIRLAGLSYNEQFF. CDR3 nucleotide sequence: TGTGCCAGCATAAGACTAGCGGGTCTCTCCTACAATGAGCAGTTCTTC.

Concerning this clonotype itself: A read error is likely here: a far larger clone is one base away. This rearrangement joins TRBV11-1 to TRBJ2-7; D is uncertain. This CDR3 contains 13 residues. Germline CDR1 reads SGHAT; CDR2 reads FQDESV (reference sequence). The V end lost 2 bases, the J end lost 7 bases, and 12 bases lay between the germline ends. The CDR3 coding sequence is TGTGCCAGCAGCTTAAAGACTCACAATGAGCAGTACTTC. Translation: CASSLKTHNEQYF.

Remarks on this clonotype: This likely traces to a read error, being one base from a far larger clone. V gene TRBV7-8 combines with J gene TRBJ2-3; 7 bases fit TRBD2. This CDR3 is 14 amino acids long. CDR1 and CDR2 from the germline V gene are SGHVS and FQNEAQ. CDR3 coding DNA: TGTGACAGCGGTAGGAGGGCGGGGGCAGATACGCAGTATTTT. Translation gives CDSGRRAGADTQYF.

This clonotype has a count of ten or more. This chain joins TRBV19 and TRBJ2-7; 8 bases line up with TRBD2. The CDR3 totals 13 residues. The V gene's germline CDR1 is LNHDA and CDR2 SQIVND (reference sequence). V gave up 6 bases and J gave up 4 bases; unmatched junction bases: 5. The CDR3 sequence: CASSHPGGYEQYF. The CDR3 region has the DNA TGTGCCAGTAGCCACCCGGGGGGGTACGAGCAGTACTTC. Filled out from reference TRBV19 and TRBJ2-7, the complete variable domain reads DGGITQSPKYLFRKEGQNVTLSCEQNLNHDAMYWYRQDPGQGLRLIYYSQIVNDFQKGDIAEGYSVSREKKESFPLTVTSAQKNPTAFYLCASSHPGGYEQYFGPGTRLTVT.

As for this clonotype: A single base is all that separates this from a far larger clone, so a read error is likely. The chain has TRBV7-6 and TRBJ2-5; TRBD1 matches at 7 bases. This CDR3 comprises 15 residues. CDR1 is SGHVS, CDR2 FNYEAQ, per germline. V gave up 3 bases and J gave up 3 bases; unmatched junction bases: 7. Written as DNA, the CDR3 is TGTGCCAGCAGCTTGTACAGGGGAATAGAAGAGACCCAGTACTTC. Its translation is CASSLYRGIEETQYF.

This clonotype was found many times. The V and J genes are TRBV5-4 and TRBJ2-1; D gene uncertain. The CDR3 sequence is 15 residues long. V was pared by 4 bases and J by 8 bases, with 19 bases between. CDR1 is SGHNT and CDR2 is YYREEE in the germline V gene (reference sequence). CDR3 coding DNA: TGTGCCAGCAGCCCCTCGCCGGGTCCCCGCGATGAGCAGTTCTTC. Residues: CASSPSPGPRDEQFF.

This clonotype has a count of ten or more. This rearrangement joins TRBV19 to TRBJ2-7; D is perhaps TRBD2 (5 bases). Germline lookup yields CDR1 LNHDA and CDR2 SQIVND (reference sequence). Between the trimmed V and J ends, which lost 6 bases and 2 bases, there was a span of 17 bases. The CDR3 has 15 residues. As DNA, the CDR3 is TGTGCCAGTAGCGGAGGATCAGATGGAGCCTACGAGCAGTACTTC. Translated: CASSGGSDGAYEQYF.

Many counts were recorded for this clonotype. The CDR3 DNA follows: TGCAGCGTTGACAGAATTGGTCAGCGGGCTTCCAATGAGCAGTTCTTC. It encodes CSVDRIGQRASNEQFF. V usage is TRBV29-1 and J usage is TRBJ2-1; the D gene is possibly TRBD2 (6 bases). Germline V gives CDR1 SQVTM, CDR2 ANQGSEA. With 3 bases removed from V and 6 bases from J, the gap between germline ends came to 21 bases. The CDR3 covers 16 residues.

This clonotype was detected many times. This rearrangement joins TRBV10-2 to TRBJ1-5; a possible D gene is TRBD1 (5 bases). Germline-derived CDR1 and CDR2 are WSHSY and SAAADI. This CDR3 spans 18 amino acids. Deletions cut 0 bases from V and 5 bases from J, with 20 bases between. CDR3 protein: CASSESAGLDSGHQPQHF. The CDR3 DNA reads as TGCGCCAGCAGTGAGTCGGCAGGGCTTGATTCGGGGCATCAGCCCCAGCATTTT.

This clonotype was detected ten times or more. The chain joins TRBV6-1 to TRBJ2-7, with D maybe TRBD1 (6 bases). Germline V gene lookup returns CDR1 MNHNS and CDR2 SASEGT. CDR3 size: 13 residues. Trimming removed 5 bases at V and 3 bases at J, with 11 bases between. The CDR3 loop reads CASSRQADYEQYF. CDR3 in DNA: TGTGCCAGCAGTCGACAGGCCGACTACGAGCAGTACTTC.

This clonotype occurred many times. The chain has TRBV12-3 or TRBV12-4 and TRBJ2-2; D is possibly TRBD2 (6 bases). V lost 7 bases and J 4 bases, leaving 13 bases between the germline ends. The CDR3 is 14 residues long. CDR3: CASKVRGSTGELFF. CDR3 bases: TGTGCCAGCAAGGTCCGGGGGAGCACCGGGGAGCTGTTTTTT.

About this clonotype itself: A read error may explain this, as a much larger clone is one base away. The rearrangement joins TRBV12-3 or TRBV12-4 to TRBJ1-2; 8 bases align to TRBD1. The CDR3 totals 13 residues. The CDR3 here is CANSSRTGRGYTF. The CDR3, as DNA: TGTGCCAACAGTTCCCGGACAGGGCGAGGCTACACCTTC.

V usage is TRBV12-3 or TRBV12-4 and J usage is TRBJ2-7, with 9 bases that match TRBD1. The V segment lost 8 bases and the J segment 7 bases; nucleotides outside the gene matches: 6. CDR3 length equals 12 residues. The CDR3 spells CASCPGTGEQYF. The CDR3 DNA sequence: TGTGCCAGCTGTCCGGGGACAGGGGAGCAGTACTTC.

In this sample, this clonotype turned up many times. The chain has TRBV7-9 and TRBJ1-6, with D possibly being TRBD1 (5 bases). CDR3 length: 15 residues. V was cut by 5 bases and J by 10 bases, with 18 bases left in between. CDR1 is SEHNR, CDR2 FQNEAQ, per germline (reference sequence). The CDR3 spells CASSATGFGTSPLHF. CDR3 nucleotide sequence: TGTGCCAGCAGCGCGACCGGATTTGGGACGTCACCCCTCCACTTT.

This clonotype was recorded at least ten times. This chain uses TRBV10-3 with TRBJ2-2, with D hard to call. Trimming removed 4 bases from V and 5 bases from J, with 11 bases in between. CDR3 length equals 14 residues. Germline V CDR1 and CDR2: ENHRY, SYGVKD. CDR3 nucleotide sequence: TGTGCCATCAGTGTTCAGCCCCTAACCGGGGAGCTGTTTTTT. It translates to CAISVQPLTGELFF.

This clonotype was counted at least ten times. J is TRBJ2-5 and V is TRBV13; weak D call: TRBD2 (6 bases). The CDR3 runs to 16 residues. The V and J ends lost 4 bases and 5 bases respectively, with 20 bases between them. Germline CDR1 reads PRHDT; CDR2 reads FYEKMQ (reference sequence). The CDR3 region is CASSSIGQGLEETQYF. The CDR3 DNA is TGTGCCAGCAGCTCAATCGGGCAGGGACTGGAGGAGACCCAGTACTTC.

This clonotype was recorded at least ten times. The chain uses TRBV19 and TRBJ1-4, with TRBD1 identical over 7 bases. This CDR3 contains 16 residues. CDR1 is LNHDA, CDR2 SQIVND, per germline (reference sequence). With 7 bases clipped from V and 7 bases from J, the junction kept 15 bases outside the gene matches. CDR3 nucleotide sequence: TGTGCCAGTACCCCGGGACAGTCGGTGTTTGTTGAAAAACTGTTTTTT. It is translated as CASTPGQSVFVEKLFF.

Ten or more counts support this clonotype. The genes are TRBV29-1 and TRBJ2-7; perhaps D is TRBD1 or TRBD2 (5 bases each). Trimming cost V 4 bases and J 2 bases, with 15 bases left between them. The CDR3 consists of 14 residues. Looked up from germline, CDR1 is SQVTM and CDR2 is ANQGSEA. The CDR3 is CSVVVGVDPYEQYF. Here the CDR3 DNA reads TGCAGCGTTGTGGTGGGGGTCGACCCCTACGAGCAGTACTTC.